The 11 T cell receptor beta chains below all came from one sample that was sequenced in a study of T cells in Graves' hyperthyroidism and ophthalmopathy. Regions amplified from RNA transcripts were the TCR beta CDR3 regions. The HTBI primer set was used in a first-round RT-PCR of the TCR CDR3. TCRdb reanalysed the multiplex PCR reads using MiXCR and keeps one entry per CDR3 protein. The repertoire holds hundreds of thousands of distinct CDR3 sequences, with 13% to 15% as singletons. Sequenced material: blood. These receptors were obtained from a woman in her late teens or twenties with Graves' hyperthyroidism.

For the CDR3, the DNA is TGTGCCATCAGGGTAGCGGGAGTCTCGGGCTACGAGCAGTACTTC. Translated: CAIRVAGVSGYEQYF. The chain couples TRBV10-3 to TRBJ2-7; 9 positions agree with TRBD2. With V trimmed by 6 bases and J by 3 bases, 9 bases remained unmatched. The germline CDR1 and CDR2 sequences are ENHRY and SYGVKD. This CDR3 has 15 amino acids.

This clonotype appeared many times. The rearrangement uses TRBV4-3 and TRBJ1-5; weak D call: TRBD1 (5 bases). The CDR3 spans 15 residues. Trimming cost V 0 bases and J 3 bases, with 9 bases left between them. The germline CDR1 and CDR2 sequences are LGHNA and YSLEER. The DNA of the CDR3 is TGCGCCAGCAGCCAAGATCGGACATACAATCAGCCCCAGCATTTT. It translates to CASSQDRTYNQPQHF.

V usage is TRBV27 and J usage is TRBJ1-1; D not resolved. V was shortened by 0 bases and J by 1 base, with 9 bases between the two germline ends. The CDR3 is 15 residues long. Germline V gene data show CDR1 as MNHEY and CDR2 as SMNVEV (reference sequence). Here the CDR3 reads CASSLSAVPNTEAFF. Here the CDR3 DNA reads TGTGCCAGCAGTTTATCTGCAGTCCCGAACACTGAAGCTTTCTTT.

This clonotype appeared many times. Since the CDR3 does not end with the conserved phenylalanine or tryptophan, this likely comes from a read error. The rearrangement joins TRBV18 to TRBJ2-7; maybe TRBD1 (5 bases). The CDR3 runs 14 residues. V was clipped by 6 bases and J by 5 bases, with 17 bases between them. The germline gives CDR1 KGHSH, CDR2 LQKENI. The CDR3 spells CASSKISQANEQYL. The CDR3 nucleotides read TGTGCCAGCTCGAAAATTTCACAGGCTAACGAGCAGTACCTC.

The chain uses TRBV7-9 and TRBJ2-7; the D gene is possibly TRBD1 (5 bases). Trimming removed 0 bases at V and 4 bases at J, with 16 bases between. Germline-derived CDR1 and CDR2 are SEHNR and FQNEAQ (reference sequence). This CDR3 is 16 amino acids long. The CDR3 sequence: CASSLAVLTDNYEQYF. CDR3 bases: TGTGCCAGCAGCTTAGCCGTTCTGACAGACAATTACGAGCAGTACTTC.

There are a few counts of this clonotype. The rearrangement links TRBV24-1 to TRBJ2-1; 9 bases align to TRBD2. Germline loops: CDR1 KGHDR, CDR2 SFDVKD. Trimming removed 3 bases from V and 7 bases from J; junction bases left unmatched: 15. This CDR3 contains 18 residues. The CDR3 region is CATSDPPGVGLARNEQFF. Here the CDR3 DNA reads TGTGCCACCAGTGATCCACCGGGTGTGGGACTAGCAAGGAATGAGCAGTTCTTC.

The J gene is TRBJ2-1, the V gene TRBV6-2 or TRBV6-3, with 16 nucleotides matching TRBD2. CDR1 is MNHEY, CDR2 SVGEGT, per germline. Trimming cost V 6 bases and J 12 bases; bases outside gene matches: 2. The CDR3 has 13 residues. The DNA of the CDR3 is TGTGCCAGCAGGGGGACTAGCGGGGGGGGGCAGTTCTTC. Its protein is CASRGTSGGGQFF.

This clonotype was recorded at least ten times. J is TRBJ2-5 and V is TRBV7-2, with D possibly being TRBD2 (5 bases). Trimming removed 2 bases from V and 5 bases from J, with 15 bases in between. Germline assignment: CDR1 SGHTA and CDR2 FQGNSA. CDR3 size: 15 residues. CDR3 DNA sequence: TGTGCCAGCAGCTTAAGCGGCAGCCTGGGGGAGACCCAGTACTTC. It specifies CASSLSGSLGETQYF. The whole variable domain, remainder taken from reference TRBV7-2 and TRBJ2-5, is GAGVSQSPSNKVTEKGKDVELRCDPISGHTALYWYRQSLGQGLEFLIYFQGNSAPDKSGLPSDRFSAERTGGSVSTLTIQRTQQEDSAVYLCASSLSGSLGETQYFGPGTRLLVL.

A few counts support this clonotype. This chain connects TRBV20-1 to TRBJ2-2; TRBD2 agrees at 7 bases. There are 13 residues in the CDR3. CDR1 is DFQATT, CDR2 SNEGSKA, per germline (reference sequence). The V and J ends lost 1 base and 8 bases, in that order; junction bases with no gene match: 4. This CDR3 is CSARGLAVGELFF. The CDR3 bases are TGCAGTGCTAGAGGGCTAGCGGTGGGGGAGCTGTTTTTT.

This clonotype was recorded many times. The rearrangement uses TRBV4-2 and TRBJ2-1; 8 positions match TRBD2. Per germline, CDR1 LGHNA and CDR2 YNFKEQ. The CDR3 totals 13 residues. J was trimmed by 8 bases and V by 2 bases; bases with no gene match: 2. CDR3 sequence (DNA): TGTGCCAGCAGCCAAAGAGCGGGAGATGAGCAGTTCTTC. Amino acids: CASSQRAGDEQFF.

This clonotype was found many times. V is TRBV30 and J is TRBJ2-1; 7 bases match TRBD2. V lost 2 bases, J lost 3 bases, and 4 bases stayed unmatched. Per the germline V gene, CDR1 is GTSNPN and CDR2 is SVGIG (reference sequence). CDR3 length: 14 residues. The CDR3 DNA reads as TGTGCCTGGAGTCGGGGGGACCTCTACAATGAGCAGTTCTTC. Protein: CAWSRGDLYNEQFF.